This TCR beta chain was sequenced for a study of response to subunit inactivated influenza vaccine. Study results and limitations: The study's authors posited that every seasonal influenza vaccination enlists few new T cells.

This clonotype occurred a few times. The antigen remains unidentified. In TCRdb, the RT-PCR reads were re-called with MiXCR into one record per CDR3 protein. The table lists around 480,000 distinct CDR3 sequences, 16% of them singletons. The V and J ends lost 4 bases and 5 bases, in that order; junction bases with no gene match: 4. This CDR3 spans 14 amino acids. CDR1 is SGHRS, CDR2 YFSETQ, per germline. V gene TRBV5-1 combines with J gene TRBJ1-1, with 11 bases identical to TRBD1. The sequenced sample was CD4+ T cells sorted from PBMCs, obtained around 25 months after vaccination. The clonotype was recovered from a man in his fifties or sixties who received an inactivated influenza vaccine. The CDR3 region has the DNA TGCGCCAGCAGCACCGGGACAGGGGGAACTGAAGCTTTCTTT. Its translation: CASSTGTGGTEAFF.